The 11 T cell receptor beta chains below come from one sample, sequenced in a study of blood T cell repertoires in COVID-19. Generated by immunoSEQ multiplex PCR, the TCRdb table keeps only in-frame clones and is missing some. The table records 100,000 to 130,000 clones, over 75% of them present only once. The specimen was peripheral blood. The origin of the receptors is a woman in her 70s with acute or convalescent COVID-19.

The J gene is TRBJ1-5, the V gene TRBV5-1; 7 nucleotides agree with TRBD1. The V segment lost 0 bases and the J segment 2 bases; nucleotides outside the gene matches: 2. Germline V gene sequence: CDR1 SGHRS, CDR2 YFSETQ. The CDR3 length is 15 residues. The CDR3 DNA reads TGCGCCAGCAGCTTGGCAACAGGGGGCAATCAGCCCCAGCATTTT. Its protein is CASSLATGGNQPQHF.

This chain joins TRBV6-5 and TRBJ1-5, with TRBD1 identical over 11 bases. Germline assignment: CDR1 MNHEY and CDR2 SVGAGI. The CDR3 is made up of 15 amino acids. J lost 6 bases, V lost 6 bases, and 7 bases had no gene match. CDR3 amino acids: CASSPRTGGGQPQHF. CDR3 in DNA: TGTGCCAGCAGCCCCCGGACAGGGGGCGGTCAGCCCCAGCATTTT.

In regard to this clone: Other DNA sequences from this sample encode an identical CDR3 as well. The CDR3 DNA reads TGTGCCAGCAGTAGTAGACTTAGCTCCTACAATGAGCAGTTCTTC. Its translation is CASSSRLSSYNEQFF. The chain uses TRBV27 and TRBJ2-1; D is unresolved. Germline CDR1 MNHEY, CDR2 SMNVEV (reference sequence). This CDR3 is 15 amino acids long. Trimming took off 5 bases at V and 0 bases at J, with 11 bases between the two ends.

The chain recombines TRBV29-1 with TRBJ2-6; no clear D gene. The CDR3 contains 12 residues. The ends were cut back, 4 bases at V and 3 bases at J, with 4 bases in the middle. The germline gives CDR1 SQVTM, CDR2 ANQGSEA. CDR3 DNA: TGCAGCGTTGGCGGTGGGGCCAACGTCCTGACTTTC. Its protein product is CSVGGGANVLTF.

This chain uses TRBV6-2 or TRBV6-3 with TRBJ1-2; D is possibly TRBD1 (5 bases). Looked up from germline, CDR1 is MNHEY and CDR2 is SVGEGT. Trimming stripped 5 bases from V and 4 bases from J, with 5 bases between. The length of the CDR3 is 11 residues. The CDR3 sequence: CASSQGYGYTF. The CDR3 DNA follows: TGTGCCAGCAGTCAGGGCTATGGCTACACCTTC.

The V and J genes are TRBV4-3 and TRBJ1-2, with D perhaps matching TRBD1 (6 bases). The germline V gene has CDR1 LGHNA and CDR2 YSLEER. V lost 6 bases, J lost 6 bases, and 17 bases lay in between. This CDR3 is built from 14 residues. CDR3: CASSYRQGSDGYTF. The CDR3 DNA reads as TGCGCCAGCAGTTACAGGCAGGGGAGCGATGGCTACACCTTC.

The gene calls are TRBV6-6 and TRBJ2-1; the D gene is possibly TRBD1 (6 bases). This CDR3 spans 13 amino acids. V lost 6 bases and J 5 bases, leaving 11 bases between the germline ends. Germline CDR1 and CDR2: MNHNY and SVGAGI (reference sequence). The DNA of the CDR3 is TGTGCCAGCAGAGGAACAGGGAACAATGAGCAGTTCTTC. Translating it yields CASRGTGNNEQFF.

The CDR3 DNA reads TGTGCCAGCAAAGGCACGGGGAACTCTGGAAACACCATATATTTT. As protein: CASKGTGNSGNTIYF. The chain employs TRBV6-6 and TRBJ1-3, with D unresolved. V dropped 7 bases and J dropped 0 bases, with 13 bases sitting between them. Germline CDR1 MNHNY, CDR2 SVGAGI (reference sequence). The CDR3 covers 15 residues.

The chain combines TRBV15 with TRBJ2-3; 7 bases map to TRBD2. CDR1 LNHNV and CDR2 YYDKDF come from the germline V gene (reference sequence). The length of the CDR3 is 17 residues. V lost 1 base to trimming and J lost 5 bases; unmatched junction nucleotides: 12. The CDR3 nucleotides are TGTGCCACCAGCAGAGCCCCTCGAGAGCGGGAAGGAGATACGCAGTATTTT. This encodes CATSRAPREREGDTQYF. The complete variable domain, with remaining parts taken from reference TRBV15 and TRBJ2-3, reads DAMVIQNPRYQVTQFGKPVTLSCSQTLNHNVMYWYQQKSSQAPKLLFHYYDKDFNNEADTPDNFQSRRPNTSFCFLDIRSPGLGDTAMYLCATSRAPREREGDTQYFGPGTRLTVL.

With regard to this clone: Other nucleotide sequences in the sample specify the same CDR3. This chain links TRBV28 with TRBJ1-5; perhaps TRBD1 as D (6 bases). The ends were cut back, 3 bases at V and 2 bases at J, with 11 bases in the middle. Germline lookup yields CDR1 MDHEN and CDR2 SYDVKM. The CDR3 runs to 15 residues. The CDR3 loop is CASSLGTLGNQPQHF. The CDR3 DNA sequence: TGTGCCAGCAGTTTGGGGACACTAGGCAATCAGCCCCAGCATTTT.

This clone is a singleton in its sample. The chain carries TRBV6-1 and TRBJ2-7; a weak D match, TRBD2 (6 bases). Per germline, CDR1 MNHNS and CDR2 SASEGT. V was pared by 0 bases and J by 3 bases, with 12 bases between. This CDR3 region has 15 residues. This CDR3 is CASSEAAGPGYEQYF. Written as DNA, the CDR3 is TGTGCCAGCAGTGAAGCTGCGGGGCCGGGCTACGAGCAGTACTTC.